This entry lists 12 T cell receptor beta chains sequenced from one sample in a study of beta chain features in type 1 diabetes. Reverse transcription of all isolated RNA meant that expressed TCRB transcripts were sequenced. Profiled with immunoSEQ multiplex PCR; TCRdb holds only in-frame clones, not every one. The data hold fewer than 500,000 clones, with roughly 13% observed a single time. Sequenced sample: naive CD4+ T cells from blood. The receptors originated from a young man in good health.

This clone was found a few times. The chain uses TRBV27 and TRBJ2-1; 10 nucleotides line up with TRBD2. The V gene's germline CDR1 is MNHEY and CDR2 SMNVEV (reference sequence). V was pared by 5 bases and J by 6 bases, with 7 bases of the junction left unmatched. There are 15 residues in the CDR3. The CDR3 DNA is TGTGCCAGCAGTCACAAACTAGCGGGGTTCAATGAGCAGTTCTTC. This gives the protein CASSHKLAGFNEQFF.

This clone was seen only a few times. The chain links TRBV29-1 to TRBJ1-5, with D uncertain. Germline V gene lookup returns CDR1 SQVTM and CDR2 ANQGSEA. V gave up 5 bases and J gave up 0 bases, with 8 bases separating them. The CDR3 loop spans 13 amino acids. CDR3 DNA sequence: TGCAGCGTTCGGTGGGGTAGCAATCAGCCCCAGCATTTT. Its translation is CSVRWGSNQPQHF.

V gene TRBV19 combines with J gene TRBJ1-2; D is perhaps TRBD1 (5 bases). This CDR3 region has 15 residues. CDR1 and CDR2 from the germline V gene are LNHDA and SQIVND (reference sequence). V was shortened by 7 bases and J by 3 bases, with 18 bases between the two germline ends. CDR3 DNA sequence: TGTGCCAGTAACCCCGGGACGGAGAGACACTATGGCTACACCTTC. It encodes CASNPGTERHYGYTF.

This sequence joins TRBV9 and TRBJ1-1, with D tentatively TRBD1 (6 bases). The CDR3 sequence is 16 residues long. V lost 3 bases and J 0 bases, leaving 15 bases between the germline ends. Per the germline V gene, CDR1 is SGDLS and CDR2 is YYNGEE. DNA for the CDR3: TGTGCCAGCAGCGCCGAGGGACAAAACCTGAACACTGAAGCTTTCTTT. Amino acid sequence: CASSAEGQNLNTEAFF.

This clone has just a few counts. The gene calls are TRBV14 and TRBJ1-5; 8 bases map to TRBD1. V trimming: 4 bases; J trimming: 7 bases; junction bases outside the gene matches: 9. In germline, CDR1 is SGHDN, CDR2 FVKESK. The CDR3 loop spans 15 amino acids. CDR3 DNA: TGTGCCAGCAGCCTCCAGACAGGGGAGGGGCAGCCCCAGCATTTT. Translation: CASSLQTGEGQPQHF. The full variable domain, with the rest looked up from reference TRBV14 and TRBJ1-5, is EAGVTQFPSHSVIEKGQTVTLRCDPISGHDNLYWYRRVMGKEIKFLLHFVKESKQDESGMPNNRFLAERTGGTYSTLKVQPAELEDSGVYFCASSLQTGEGQPQHFGDGTRLSIL.

This clone was counted only a few times. The V and J genes are TRBV7-2 and TRBJ2-4; no clear D gene. The germline gives CDR1 SGHTA, CDR2 FQGNSA. V was pared by 1 base and J by 0 bases, with 13 bases between. CDR3 size: 17 residues. This CDR3 is CASSLVFDRLAKNIQYF. Here the CDR3 DNA reads TGTGCCAGCAGCTTAGTATTCGACCGATTAGCCAAAAACATTCAGTACTTC. The whole variable domain, filled in from reference TRBV7-2 and TRBJ2-4, reads GAGVSQSPSNKVTEKGKDVELRCDPISGHTALYWYRQSLGQGLEFLIYFQGNSAPDKSGLPSDRFSAERTGGSVSTLTIQRTQQEDSAVYLCASSLVFDRLAKNIQYFGAGTRLSVL.

This clone was observed a few times. The chain recombines TRBV15 with TRBJ2-7; D uncertain. The CDR3 totals 15 residues. Trimming took 0 bases from V and 3 from J, leaving 12 bases between them. The germline CDR1 and CDR2 sequences are LNHNV and YYDKDF (reference sequence). CDR3 loop: CATSREGASIYEQYF. The CDR3 nucleotides are TGTGCCACCAGCAGAGAAGGTGCCAGTATCTACGAGCAGTACTTC.

V usage is TRBV7-2 and J usage is TRBJ2-6, with TRBD2 matching 9 bases. From germline, CDR1 is SGHTA and CDR2 FQGNSA. This CDR3 comprises 18 residues. The ends lost 3 bases at V and 2 bases at J; junction bases unmatched: 8. Here the CDR3 reads CASSFYGGRATGANVLTF. As DNA, the CDR3 is TGTGCCAGCAGCTTTTATGGCGGGAGGGCCACTGGGGCCAACGTCCTGACTTTC.

This chain links TRBV7-9 with TRBJ1-2; possible D gene TRBD1, 5 bases. Trimming pared 7 bases from V and 8 bases from J, leaving 17 bases between. The CDR3 sequence is 13 residues long. Germline V lookup: CDR1 SEHNR, CDR2 FQNEAQ (reference sequence). The CDR3 bases are TGTGCCAGCACCCGATCGGGAGGGGAGGGCTACACCTTC. It is translated as CASTRSGGEGYTF. Full variable domain (missing parts from reference TRBV7-9 and TRBJ1-2): DTGVSQNPRHKITKRGQNVTFRCDPISEHNRLYWYRQTLGQGPEFLTYFQNEAQLEKSRLLSDRFSAERPKGSFSTLEIQRTEQGDSAMYLCASTRSGGEGYTFGSGTRLTVV.

This clone has a handful of counts. The chain uses TRBV4-3 and TRBJ2-1; 7 bases agree with TRBD2. With 4 bases clipped from V and 0 bases from J, the junction kept 9 bases outside the gene matches. This CDR3 region has 17 residues. CDR1 and CDR2 from the germline V gene are LGHNA and YSLEER. The CDR3 DNA sequence: TGCGCCAGCAGCCTATTCGCGGGCGGGAGCTCCTACAATGAGCAGTTCTTC. Protein: CASSLFAGGSSYNEQFF.

The V and J genes are TRBV5-1 and TRBJ2-3; 9 bases align to TRBD2. Germline CDR1 reads SGHRS; CDR2 reads YFSETQ. V lost 5 bases, J lost 0 bases, and 4 bases stayed unmatched. The CDR3 totals 15 residues. CDR3 sequence reads: CASRRLAASTDTQYF. The CDR3 DNA is TGCGCCAGCAGACGACTAGCGGCTAGCACAGATACGCAGTATTTT.

In this sample, this clone turned up a few times. The chain recombines TRBV4-1 with TRBJ2-3; no definite D call. V was pared by 1 base and J by 4 bases, with 9 bases between. CDR1 is MGHRA and CDR2 is YSYEKL in the germline V gene. The CDR3 has 14 amino acids. Here the CDR3 DNA reads TGCGCCAGCAGCCAAGTACAGTCATCAGATACGCAGTATTTT. Protein product: CASSQVQSSDTQYF.